This T cell receptor (beta chain) was identified during a study of siplizumab effects on memory and regulatory T cells. General study points: Left unconfirmed was the suppressive function of proliferating Tregs from siplizumab cultures. Alloreactive sequences traceable to unstimulated CD4+ memory cells declined significantly under siplizumab.

Data came from immunoSEQ multiplex PCR; TCRdb stores just in-frame clones and leaves some out. The repertoire has around 100,000 clones, 80% to 95% of them found once; the top ten carry 9.5% to 15%. The CDR3 spans 12 residues. Germline values: CDR1 GTSNPN, CDR2 SVGIG (reference sequence). V shed 5 bases, J shed 4 bases, and the junction held 5 bases outside the gene matches. About this clone: Antigen specificity is unknown.

This clonotype originated in a human donor in good health. V is TRBV30 and J is TRBJ2-7; TRBD1 aligns across 7 bases. Material: non-Treg CD4+ T cells sorted from blood. The CDR3 DNA follows: TGTGCCTGGGACAGGGTAGAGTACGAGCAGTACTTC. Residues: CAWDRVEYEQYF.